Sequencing of this T cell receptor (beta chain) was carried out in a study of blood T cell repertoires in COVID-19. Study as a whole: Researchers got acute and convalescent COVID-19 samples from the United States, Italy and Spain. T cells, B-cell-depleted T cells, or PBMCs supplied cDNA or gDNA.

Original methodology: Cell counts per sample came from amplifying reference gene primers. Generated by immunoSEQ multiplex PCR, the TCRdb table keeps only in-frame clones and is missing some. V and J calls plus clone size are reproduced from that table; the DNA served to infer D and trimming. The sample holds over 50,000 clones, 75% to 90% seen once. Trimming took 0 bases from V and 3 from J, leaving 15 bases between them. The CDR3 totals 16 residues. Germline V lookup: CDR1 SGHDT, CDR2 YYEEEE. The sequencing input was peripheral blood. This TCR was recovered from a human donor in a cohort sampled during active COVID-19. V gene TRBV5-6 combines with J gene TRBJ1-2, with D maybe TRBD1 (6 bases). The chain's CDR3 is CASSLGRGRRDYGYTF. CDR3 bases: TGTGCCAGCAGCTTGGGCAGGGGCAGAAGGGACTATGGCTACACCTTC.